Listed below are T cell receptor beta chains from one sample, sequenced in a study of cytomegalovirus exposure and HLA in healthy donors. Assay used: immunoSEQ multiplex PCR; TCRdb lists only in-frame clones, some missing. This sample has about 160,000 clones, with about 72% found just once. The sample consisted of PBMCs. The source is a man aged 60-69 years in good health and CMV-seronegative. The CDR3 runs from the conserved cysteine through the conserved F or W. Each record gives: J gene, clone size, V gene, D gene, CDR3 protein, CDR3 DNA. D genes are given only for firm matches. Size tells how often a clone was seen (once, few, many) or the class of an expanded clone, and some rows leave it out.

J: TRBJ1-1; size: few; V: TRBV7-9; D: TRBD1; CDR3: CASSLARLSSRQGGDAFF; DNA: TGTGCCAGCAGCTTAGCCCGGTTGTCCTCTAGACAGGGGGGAGACGCTTTCTTT
J: TRBJ1-2; size: NA; V: TRBV28; D: TRBD1; CDR3: CASSPSTGGLGYGYTF; DNA: TGTGCCAGCAGTCCGTCCACAGGGGGGTTGGGCTATGGCTACACCTTC
J: TRBJ2-7; size: NA; V: TRBV7-9; D: TRBD2; CDR3: CASSLAGGPGEQYF; DNA: TGTGCCAGCAGCTTGGCGGGAGGGCCCGGGGAGCAGTACTTC
J: TRBJ1-2; size: few; V: TRBV2; D: NA; CDR3: CASSGTGSQGGYTF; DNA: TGTGCCAGCAGCGGCACCGGGTCCCAGGGGGGCTACACCTTC
J: TRBJ1-6; size: NA; V: TRBV5-4; D: NA; CDR3: CASSLNLGAGSPLHF; DNA: TGTGCCAGCAGCTTGAATCTGGGGGCAGGTTCACCCCTCCACTTT
J: TRBJ1-2; size: NA; V: TRBV5-6; D: NA; CDR3: CASSLVGGDVAYTF; DNA: TGTGCCAGCAGCTTGGTCGGGGGGGATGTTGCCTACACCTTC
J: TRBJ1-2; size: NA; V: TRBV7-9; D: TRBD1; CDR3: CASSSGQGAGYTF; DNA: TGTGCCAGCAGCTCGGGACAGGGTGCCGGCTACACCTTC
J: TRBJ2-7; size: NA; V: TRBV30; D: NA; CDR3: CAWSGEDTYEQYF; DNA: TGTGCCTGGAGCGGTGAGGACACCTACGAGCAGTACTTC
J: TRBJ1-3; size: NA; V: TRBV5-8; D: NA; CDR3: CASSLYGQTTNSGNTIYF; DNA: TGTGCCAGCAGCTTGTACGGACAGACGACTAACTCTGGAAACACCATATATTTT
J: TRBJ2-3; size: NA; V: TRBV20-1; D: TRBD1; CDR3: CSGTGALTQYF; DNA: TGCAGTGGGACAGGGGCTTTAACGCAGTATTTT
J: TRBJ1-4; size: NA; V: TRBV7-9; D: TRBD1; CDR3: CASSLTGGSFDEKLFF; DNA: TGTGCCAGCAGCTTGACAGGGGGAAGTTTTGATGAAAAACTGTTTTTT
J: TRBJ2-4; size: NA; V: TRBV5-6; D: TRBD1; CDR3: CASSFSLTGTSDIQYF; DNA: TGTGCCAGCAGCTTTTCCCTGACAGGGACATCAGACATTCAGTACTTC
J: TRBJ1-1; size: NA; V: TRBV10-1; D: NA; CDR3: CASPESRGREVWWTEAFF; DNA: TGCGCCAGCCCAGAGAGTCGGGGCAGGGAGGTTTGGTGGACTGAAGCTTTCTTT
J: TRBJ1-2; size: NA; V: TRBV7-2; D: TRBD1; CDR3: CASSLADRGYGYTF; DNA: TGTGCCAGCAGCTTAGCGGACAGGGGCTATGGCTACACCTTC
J: TRBJ2-6; size: few; V: TRBV25-1; D: NA; CDR3: CASSVSLVPGANVLTF; DNA: TGTGCCAGCAGTGTTTCGCTAGTACCCGGGGCCAACGTCCTGACTTTC
J: TRBJ2-6; size: NA; V: TRBV18; D: NA; CDR3: CASSATPTGGANVLTF; DNA: TGTGCCAGCTCAGCGACACCGACGGGAGGGGCCAACGTCCTGACTTTC
J: TRBJ2-1; size: NA; V: TRBV5-1; D: NA; CDR3: CASSFGTYNEQFF; DNA: TGCGCCAGCAGCTTTGGCACCTACAATGAGCAGTTCTTC
J: TRBJ2-5; size: NA; V: TRBV10-1; D: TRBD2; CDR3: CASSSGAGGRSETQYF; DNA: TGCGCCAGCAGCAGCGGAGCGGGAGGGCGGAGTGAGACCCAGTACTTC